What follows are 23 T cell receptor beta chains derived from one specimen sequenced in a study of T cells after posttransplantation cyclophosphamide. Using immunoSEQ multiplex PCR, the repertoire was profiled, and TCRdb retains in-frame clones only, with some absent. The sample consists of about 3,800 clones, 95% of them appearing once. The sequenced material came from naive CD4+ T cells sorted from PBMCs. The receptors shown here come from a man aged 50 or older.

This rearrangement joins TRBV7-2 to TRBJ2-5; tentative D call: TRBD2 (6 bases). V was cut by 3 bases and J by 6 bases, with 11 bases left in between. The CDR3 is made up of 13 amino acids. CDR1 and CDR2 from the germline V gene are SGHTA and FQGNSA. The CDR3 region has the DNA TGTGCCAGCAGCTTGGAGGGGATAAAGACCCAGTACTTC. Translation: CASSLEGIKTQYF.

V gene TRBV4-3 combines with J gene TRBJ1-1; TRBD1 might be the D (6 bases). Germline V gene data show CDR1 as LGHNA and CDR2 as YSLEER. V gave up 4 bases and J gave up 7 bases, with 13 bases separating them. CDR3 length: 13 residues. Written as DNA, the CDR3 is TGCGCCAGCAGCCTCGCGGCCAGGGGTGAAGCTTTCTTT. This codes for CASSLAARGEAFF.

V and J are TRBV2 and TRBJ2-6; D is possibly TRBD2 (5 bases). V was clipped by 8 bases and J by 0 bases, with 5 bases between them. In germline, CDR1 is SNHLY, CDR2 FYNNEI. The CDR3 loop spans 13 amino acids. The CDR3: CASGSSGANVLTF. Written as DNA, the CDR3 is TGTGCCAGCGGGAGCTCTGGGGCCAACGTCCTGACTTTC.

The rearrangement joins TRBV2 to TRBJ2-7; the match to TRBD1 covers 10 bases. The CDR3 sequence is 14 residues long. The J segment lost 8 bases and the V segment lost 5 bases, leaving 9 bases of the junction unmatched. Germline V CDR1 and CDR2: SNHLY, FYNNEI. The chain's CDR3 is CASSQAGQGRKQYF. The CDR3 DNA is TGTGCCAGCAGTCAGGCGGGACAGGGGAGAAAGCAGTACTTC.

This chain connects TRBV7-2 to TRBJ2-1, with 7 bases identical to TRBD2. Germline V gene sequence: CDR1 SGHTA, CDR2 FQGNSA. J gave up 4 bases and V 5 bases, and 5 bases lay outside the gene matches. The CDR3 is 14 residues long. The CDR3 DNA follows: TGTGCCAGCAGCGGAAACGGGGGGTACAATGAGCAGTTCTTC. This codes for CASSGNGGYNEQFF.

This clone has a handful of counts. V is TRBV19 and J is TRBJ2-1, with 13 bases aligning to TRBD2. The ends lost 6 bases at V and 2 bases at J; junction bases unmatched: 7. The CDR3 runs to 17 residues. Germline V gives CDR1 LNHDA, CDR2 SQIVND (reference sequence). CDR3 coding DNA: TGTGCCAGTAGGGCACGCGGGACTAGCGGGACCTACAATGAGCAGTTCTTC. This sequence encodes CASRARGTSGTYNEQFF.

V and J are TRBV2 and TRBJ2-2; weak D call: TRBD2 (5 bases). This CDR3 region has 14 residues. Trimming stripped 3 bases from V and 7 bases from J, with 12 bases between. Germline CDR1 is SNHLY and CDR2 is FYNNEI. The DNA for the CDR3 is TGTGCCAGCAGTGAGGCTAGCTGGAACGGGGAGCTGTTTTTT. Its translation is CASSEASWNGELFF.

The chain is built from TRBV21-1 and TRBJ2-5; the table names TRBD1, a call not compared with the DNA. TRBV21-1 is an annotated pseudogene. The length of the CDR3 is 15 residues. CDR3 amino acids: CASSKGPQSKETQYF. As DNA, the CDR3 is TGTGCCAGCAGCAAAGGCCCACAGAGTAAAGAGACCCAGTACTTC.

The chain employs TRBV28 and TRBJ2-6, with 13 bases matching TRBD2. With V trimmed by 2 bases and J by 0 bases, 7 bases remained unmatched. CDR1 MDHEN and CDR2 SYDVKM come from the germline V gene. The CDR3 totals 20 residues. The CDR3 reads CASSLPYTSGGVSGANVLTF. CDR3 sequence (DNA): TGTGCCAGCAGTTTACCCTATACTAGCGGGGGGGTCTCTGGGGCCAACGTCCTGACTTTC.

This rearrangement joins TRBV6-5 to TRBJ2-7; perhaps TRBD1 as D (6 bases). The CDR3 has 15 amino acids. CDR1 is MNHEY, CDR2 SVGAGI, per germline. V lost 8 bases and J 4 bases, leaving 21 bases between the germline ends. CDR3 DNA sequence: TGTGCCAGCCCGAAATTAGCCGGGACATTATACGAGCAGTACTTC. Its protein is CASPKLAGTLYEQYF.

V and J are TRBV5-1 and TRBJ2-2; the match to TRBD2 covers 16 bases. CDR1 is SGHRS and CDR2 is YFSETQ in the germline V gene. After removal of 4 bases from V and 6 bases from J, the junction contained 6 bases not matched to a gene. This CDR3 region has 17 residues. CDR3 amino acids: CASSPGLAGGPSGELFF. The CDR3 DNA reads as TGCGCCAGCAGCCCGGGACTAGCGGGAGGGCCGTCCGGGGAGCTGTTTTTT.

This sequence joins TRBV11-1 and TRBJ2-1, with D perhaps matching TRBD2 (6 bases). There are 14 residues in the CDR3. V dropped 5 bases and J dropped 8 bases, with 16 bases sitting between them. CDR1 is SGHAT and CDR2 is FQDESV in the germline V gene (reference sequence). In DNA form, the CDR3 reads TGTGCCAGCAGCCAATCCCTCGGAGGGGATGAGCAGTTCTTC. It is translated as CASSQSLGGDEQFF.

The rearrangement joins TRBV25-1 to TRBJ2-3, with 11 positions matching TRBD2. Losses at the gene ends were 2 bases for V and 1 base for J; bases not matched to a gene: 5. CDR3 size: 17 residues. Germline CDR1 and CDR2: MGHDK and SYGVNS. CDR3 sequence reads: CASSETQTSGGTDTQYF. CDR3 coding DNA: TGTGCCAGCAGTGAAACCCAGACTAGCGGGGGCACAGATACGCAGTATTTT.

V is TRBV19 and J is TRBJ1-2; perhaps TRBD1 as D (6 bases). CDR3 length: 13 residues. Between the trimmed V and J ends, which lost 3 bases and 4 bases, there was a span of 9 bases. Germline CDR1 is LNHDA and CDR2 is SQIVND (reference sequence). The CDR3 sequence is CASSIEGVYGYTF. The CDR3 nucleotides read TGTGCCAGTAGTATTGAGGGGGTCTATGGCTACACCTTC.

The J gene is TRBJ1-2, the V gene TRBV5-6; the D is unclear. The CDR3 covers 12 residues. V lost 3 bases, J lost 5 bases, and 8 bases lay in between. Germline V lookup: CDR1 SGHDT, CDR2 YYEEEE. The CDR3 spells CASSYSEYGYTF. The CDR3 DNA follows: TGTGCCAGCAGCTACTCGGAGTATGGCTACACCTTC.

The chain recombines TRBV19 with TRBJ1-1; 7 bases map to TRBD1. This CDR3 spans 13 amino acids. Trimming removed 2 bases from V and 10 bases from J; junction bases left unmatched: 7. Germline V gene data show CDR1 as LNHDA and CDR2 as SQIVND (reference sequence). DNA of the CDR3: TGTGCCAGTAGTATACAAGGGCAGGGGGGAGCTTTCTTT. This sequence encodes CASSIQGQGGAFF.

The V and J genes are TRBV5-1 and TRBJ2-7, with 9 bases identical to TRBD1. V trimming: 2 bases; J trimming: 0 bases; junction bases outside the gene matches: 3. Per the germline V gene, CDR1 is SGHRS and CDR2 is YFSETQ. This CDR3 has 15 amino acids. As DNA, the CDR3 is TGCGCCAGCAGCTTAATGGACAGGGGCTCCTACGAGCAGTACTTC. Protein product: CASSLMDRGSYEQYF.

In regard to this clone: One end of the junction is discordant with germline, which a read error may explain. The V call is TRBV7-7, the J call TRBJ2-1; possibly TRBD2 for D (7 bases). The CDR3 consists of 14 residues. The V gene's germline CDR1 is SSHAT and CDR2 FNYEAQ (reference sequence). CDR3 coding DNA: TGTGCTAGCAGCCAGGGGACTATTGACAATGAGCAGTTCTTC. Residues: CASSQGTIDNEQFF.

In its sample, this clone was seen once. The rearrangement links TRBV18 to TRBJ2-1; tentative D call: TRBD2 (5 bases). Germline V gene data show CDR1 as KGHSH and CDR2 as LQKENI. CDR3 length equals 15 residues. V lost 8 bases to trimming and J lost 0 bases, with 14 bases between them. The DNA of the CDR3 is TGTGCCAGCACCCTGCGGGTTAGCTCCTACAATGAGCAGTTCTTC. Translating gives CASTLRVSSYNEQFF.

This clone has just one count. V and J are TRBV5-1 and TRBJ1-4, with a possible D match to TRBD1 (6 bases). This CDR3 is built from 14 residues. The ends were cut back, 4 bases at V and 7 bases at J, with 14 bases in the middle. Germline-derived CDR1 and CDR2 are SGHRS and YFSETQ. Written as DNA, the CDR3 is TGCGCCAGCAGCGTGTGGGGGCGAGTTGAAAAACTGTTTTTT. Protein product: CASSVWGRVEKLFF.

This chain links TRBV10-3 with TRBJ1-2; possibly TRBD1 for D (6 bases). Germline V CDR1 and CDR2: ENHRY, SYGVKD. The CDR3 runs 15 residues. The V end was cut by 0 bases, the J end by 4 bases, with 12 bases between. The CDR3, as DNA: TGTGCCATCAGTGAGTCCAGGGGCTTAAGCTATGGCTACACCTTC. It translates to CAISESRGLSYGYTF.

A few counts support this clone. V gene TRBV19 combines with J gene TRBJ1-4; D possibly corresponds to TRBD1 (6 bases). V dropped 1 base and J dropped 7 bases, with 10 bases sitting between them. Germline lookup yields CDR1 LNHDA and CDR2 SQIVND (reference sequence). The CDR3 covers 14 residues. The CDR3 loop reads CASSIGGGAEKLFF. CDR3 bases: TGTGCCAGTAGTATAGGAGGGGGAGCTGAAAAACTGTTTTTT.

This clone was counted once. The chain couples TRBV30 to TRBJ2-3; TRBD2 matches at 7 bases. V trimming: 5 bases; J trimming: 6 bases; junction bases outside the gene matches: 5. There are 12 residues in the CDR3. CDR1 and CDR2 (germline): GTSNPN, SVGIG (reference sequence). The CDR3 DNA is TGTGCCTGGGGACCCGGGGGGGATACGCAGTATTTT. This encodes CAWGPGGDTQYF.